This T cell receptor (beta chain) was documented in a study of T cell repertoires in cytomegalovirus infection. The overall study: Recently identified HLA-C-restricted CMV epitopes and well-studied HLA-B-restricted CMV epitopes were used by the study. Public TCR beta signatures were indicative of both CMV infection and a matching HLA type.

Germline V CDR1 and CDR2: MNHEY, SMNVEV (reference sequence). With 0 bases removed from V and 5 bases from J, the gap between germline ends came to 16 bases. The CDR3 covers 16 residues. In the case of this clonotype: What it binds is not known.

Study observations and caveats: The ex vivo response was dominated by HLA-C-restricted CMV-specific TCR beta clonotypes. The cumulative frequency of public TCR beta families identified carriers of CMV plus the relevant HLA.

MiXCR, run by TCRdb on the reads, gives a single entry per CDR3 protein. This table holds around 770,000 distinct CDR3 sequences, 25% to 35% found once. The chain uses TRBV27 and TRBJ2-5; no definite D call. The sample was cultured CD8+ T cells from PBMCs, taken from culture after CMV antigen stimulation. The receptor comes from a human donor in good health (CMV status not recorded). Some clones in this sample may be carry-over from other donors' samples. Here the CDR3 DNA reads TGTGCCAGCAGTTTATCGAACGGGCTCTTTGGGGAGACCCAGTACTTC. This codes for CASSLSNGLFGETQYF.